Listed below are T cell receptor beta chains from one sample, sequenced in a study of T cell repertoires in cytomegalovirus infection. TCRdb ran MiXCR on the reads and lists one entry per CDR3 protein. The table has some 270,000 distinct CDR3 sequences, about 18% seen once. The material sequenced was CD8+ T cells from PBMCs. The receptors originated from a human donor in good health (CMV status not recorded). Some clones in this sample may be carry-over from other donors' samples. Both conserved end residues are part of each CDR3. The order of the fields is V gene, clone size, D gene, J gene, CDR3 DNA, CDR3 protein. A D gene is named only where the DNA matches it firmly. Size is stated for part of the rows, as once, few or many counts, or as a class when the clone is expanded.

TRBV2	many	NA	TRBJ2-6	TGTGCCAGCACTCCCTCGGGCTCTGGGGCCAACGTCCTGACTTTC	CASTPSGSGANVLTF
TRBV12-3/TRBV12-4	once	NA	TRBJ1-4	TGTGCCAGCCACCCGGGTTCCGGGGCTAATGAAAAACTGTTTTTT	CASHPGSGANEKLFF
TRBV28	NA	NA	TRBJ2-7	TGTGCCAGCAGTTTAAGGGGTTCCCACGAGCAGTACTTC	CASSLRGSHEQYF
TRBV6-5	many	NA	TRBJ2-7	TGTGCCAGCAGTTACTCCCCTACCGGGTTCGGGCAGTACTTC	CASSYSPTGFGQYF
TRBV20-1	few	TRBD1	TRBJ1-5	TGCAGTGCTAGAGAAACAGGGGGTAGCAATCAGCCCCAGCATTTT	CSARETGGSNQPQHF
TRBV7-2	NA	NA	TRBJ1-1	TGTGCCAGCAGCGTACGACCAGGTCGATCTGATGATGAAGGTTTCTTT	CASSVRPGRSDDEGFF
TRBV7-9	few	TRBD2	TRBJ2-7	TGTGCCAGCAGCAAAACATCGGGAGGAAGAATCTACGAGCAGTACTTC	CASSKTSGGRIYEQYF
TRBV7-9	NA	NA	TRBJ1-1	TGTGCCAGCAGAAGGGCAGCGGGGGGGAACACTGAAGCTTTCTTT	CASRRAAGGNTEAFF
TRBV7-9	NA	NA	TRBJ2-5	TGTGCCGTCGATATGGGGGGACGGGGAGAGACCCAGTACTTC	CAVDMGGRGETQYF
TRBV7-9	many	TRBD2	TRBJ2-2	TGTGCCAGCAGCTCCGAACTAGCGGGGAACACCGGGGAGCTGTTTTTT	CASSSELAGNTGELFF
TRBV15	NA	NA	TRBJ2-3	TGTGCCACCAGCAGAGTTCGGGGACTGGGAGATACGCAGTATTTT	CATSRVRGLGDTQYF
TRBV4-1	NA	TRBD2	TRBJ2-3	TGCGCCAGCAGCCAAGGGGAGGGAGTCCCAGGAGATACGCAGTATTTT	CASSQGEGVPGDTQYF
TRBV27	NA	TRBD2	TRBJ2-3	TGTGCCAGCGCGGGGGGGTACCCCACAGATACGCAGTATTTT	CASAGGYPTDTQYF
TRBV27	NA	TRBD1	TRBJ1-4	TGTGCCAGCAGTCAACCGACAGGGAGGTCTAGAAAACTGTTTTTT	CASSQPTGRSRKLFF
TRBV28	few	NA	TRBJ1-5	TGTGCCAGCAGTTTAGAGGGCGTCTTTAGCAATCAGCCCCAGCATTTT	CASSLEGVFSNQPQHF
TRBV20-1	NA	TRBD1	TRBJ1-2	TGCAGTGCTAGAGATTTGGGAAACCCTCCAGGGGGCTATGGCTACACCTTC	CSARDLGNPPGGYGYTF
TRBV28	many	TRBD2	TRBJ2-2	TGTGCCAGCAATCAGCGGGGGCCCGGGGAGCTGTTTTTT	CASNQRGPGELFF
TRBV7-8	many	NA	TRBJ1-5	TGTGCCAGCAGCCCCCCGGTTGCGAGGGAATATAGCAATCAGCCCCAGCATTTT	CASSPPVAREYSNQPQHF
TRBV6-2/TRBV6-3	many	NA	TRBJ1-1	TGTGCCAGCAGTTACACTCAAAGGAACACTGAAGCTTTCTTT	CASSYTQRNTEAFF
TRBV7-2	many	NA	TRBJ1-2	TGTGCCAGCAGCTCTAGCAGGGACGGAGGGTTCCCTAATGACTACACCTTC	CASSSSRDGGFPNDYTF
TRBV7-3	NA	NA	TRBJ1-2	TGTGCCAGCAGCTTCGAGGACTCTTATGGCTACACCTTC	CASSFEDSYGYTF
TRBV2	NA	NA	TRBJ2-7	TGTGCCAGCAGAGGGAGGGGGTTCTACGAGCAGTACTTC	CASRGRGFYEQYF
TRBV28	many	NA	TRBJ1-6	TGTGCCAGCAGCCACGACAGCATGAATTCACCCCTCCACTTT	CASSHDSMNSPLHF
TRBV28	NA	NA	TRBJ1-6	TGTGCCAGCAGTGTTGTCCCGGGGTCACCCCTCCACTTT	CASSVVPGSPLHF
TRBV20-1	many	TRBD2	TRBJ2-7	TGCAGTGCTAGAGATGGCAAGCGGGGGGCCGACTCCTACGAGCAGTACTTC	CSARDGKRGADSYEQYF
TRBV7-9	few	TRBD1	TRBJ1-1	TGTGCCAGCAGCTTAGCGAGACAGGGAGCGGGGTACCCTGAAGCTTTCTTT	CASSLARQGAGYPEAFF
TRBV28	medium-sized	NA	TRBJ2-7	TGTGCCAGCAGTTTAGAGTATTTGGACAGAGGCTACGAGCAGTACTTC	CASSLEYLDRGYEQYF
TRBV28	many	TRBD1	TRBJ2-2	TGTGCCAGCAGTCGAAACACTGACAGGGTGAATGCCGGGGAGCTGTTTTTT	CASSRNTDRVNAGELFF
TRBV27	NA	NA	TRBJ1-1	TGTGCCAGCCGGGCAGGATCCAACACTGAAGCTTTCTTT	CASRAGSNTEAFF
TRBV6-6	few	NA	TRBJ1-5	TGTGCCAGCAGCCCGGACAGCCAGCCCCAGCATTTT	CASSPDSQPQHF
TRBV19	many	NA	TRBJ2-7	TGTGCCAGCGGGACAAGTCTTACCCCTTCCTACGAGCAGTACTTC	CASGTSLTPSYEQYF
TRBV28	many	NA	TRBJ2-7	TGTGCCAGCAGGTCCCGGGACCGGAGCTCCTACGAGCAGTACTTC	CASRSRDRSSYEQYF
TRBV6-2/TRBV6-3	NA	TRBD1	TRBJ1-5	TGTGCCAGCAGTCCGATGACAGGGCTTGACGAGCCCCAGCATTTT	CASSPMTGLDEPQHF
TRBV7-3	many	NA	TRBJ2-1	TGTGCCAGCAGCTTAGTCGCCAACAATGAGCAGTTCTTC	CASSLVANNEQFF
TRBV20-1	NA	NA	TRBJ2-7	TGCAGTGCTAGTACAACGCAGCCATTCTACGAGCAGTACTTC	CSASTTQPFYEQYF
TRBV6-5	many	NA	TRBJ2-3	TGTGCCAGCAGCCCATCCCCGCGGGTTGCAGATACGCAGTATTTT	CASSPSPRVADTQYF
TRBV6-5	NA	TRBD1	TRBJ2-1	TGTGCCAGCAGTTGGGACAGGGGGACTGAGCAGTTCTTC	CASSWDRGTEQFF
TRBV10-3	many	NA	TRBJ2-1	TGTGCCATCAGTGAGGGAACGTTACCCGATGAGCAGTTCTTC	CAISEGTLPDEQFF